This is a list of T cell receptor beta chains from one sample in a study of T-cell reconstitution after alpha-beta-depleted transplantation in children. TCRdb ran MiXCR on the PCR reads and lists one entry per CDR3 protein. The data show 360,000 or so distinct CDR3 sequences, around 21% seen once. The sample here was PBMCs from the stem cell graft donor, taken from the stem cell graft. These receptors all come from a human donor who donated a stem cell graft to a child with acute myeloid leukemia. Each CDR3 is given with its conserved first and last residue. A D gene is named only where the DNA matches it firmly. Expanded clones are given a class, and other clones once, few, many or no size at all.

v_gene	d_gene	len	j_gene	abundance	CDR3nt	CDR3aa
TRBV29-1	-	12	TRBJ1-2	many	TGCAGCGTTGCTATGGGGGAAAATGGCTACACCTTC	CSVAMGENGYTF
TRBV28	-	13	TRBJ2-1	-	TGTGCCAGCAGTCGCCCATCGGGGTATGAGCAGTTCTTC	CASSRPSGYEQFF
TRBV20-1	-	14	TRBJ1-5	few	TGCAGTGCTAGAGAGTCGGGTTCTAATCAGCCCCAGCATTTT	CSARESGSNQPQHF
TRBV20-1	-	17	TRBJ2-4	few	TGCAGTGCCCAGTCAAGGGCGGCTTACGCAGCCAAAAACATTCAGTACTTC	CSAQSRAAYAAKNIQYF
TRBV12-3/TRBV12-4	-	15	TRBJ2-1	-	TGTGCCAGCAGTTTTCAAGGGGCGGTGGAGAATGAGCAGTTCTTC	CASSFQGAVENEQFF
TRBV7-2	TRBD2	16	TRBJ2-3	few	TGTGCCAGCAGCTTAGTTGGGGGGGTAGGCACAGATACGCAGTATTTT	CASSLVGGVGTDTQYF
TRBV20-1	-	13	TRBJ2-7	many	TGCAGTGCTAGGTTGGCAGGGTCCTACGAGCAGTACTTC	CSARLAGSYEQYF
TRBV9	TRBD2	15	TRBJ2-3	-	TGTGCCAGCAGCGTAGCCGGGACTAGCGGAGATACGCAGTATTTT	CASSVAGTSGDTQYF
TRBV15	TRBD2	16	TRBJ2-1	many	TGTGCCACCAGCCACAGCGGGAGGAACTCCTACAATGAGCAGTTCTTC	CATSHSGRNSYNEQFF
TRBV5-1	-	19	TRBJ2-2	-	TGCGCCAGCAGCGTGACAGGTCCGATCACAGTTGGGAACACCGGGGAGCTGTTTTTT	CASSVTGPITVGNTGELFF
TRBV27	TRBD2	15	TRBJ2-7	few	TGTGCCAGCAGTTTAAGACTAGCGGGAGTATACGAGCAGTACTTC	CASSLRLAGVYEQYF
TRBV20-1	TRBD2	12	TRBJ2-1	many	TGCAGTGCTTCTAGCGGAAACAATGAGCAGTTCTTC	CSASSGNNEQFF
TRBV29-1	-	14	TRBJ2-3	few	TGCAGCGTTGGGGGGTGGACAGCTGGAGATACGCAGTATTTT	CSVGGWTAGDTQYF
TRBV20-1	-	15	TRBJ2-7	-	TGCAGTGCTAGTTTTGGCGGGCTCCCCCCCTACGAGCAGTACTTC	CSASFGGLPPYEQYF
TRBV5-1	TRBD1	19	TRBJ1-1	many	TGCGCCAGCAGCCTAGGGACAGGTGGCTCGATGACTTCGAACACTGAAGCTTTCTTT	CASSLGTGGSMTSNTEAFF
TRBV6-1	-	16	TRBJ2-7	few	TGTGCCAGCAGTACAAACCGCGGGGAATCGTCCTACGAGCAGTACTTC	CASSTNRGESSYEQYF
TRBV5-6	TRBD1	15	TRBJ2-7	many	TGTGCCAGCAGCACAGGGACAGGCGCCCCCTACGAGCAGTACTTC	CASSTGTGAPYEQYF
TRBV12-3/TRBV12-4	-	13	TRBJ2-3	few	TGTGCCAGCAGTTTTTTGGACAGTTATACGCAGTATTTT	CASSFLDSYTQYF
TRBV7-9	-	14	TRBJ2-1	few	TGTGCCAGCAGCAGACTCTCTGCCCCCAATGAGCAGTTCTTC	CASSRLSAPNEQFF
TRBV5-1	-	13	TRBJ1-2	-	TGCGCCAGCAGCTTGGAACTCTCCTATGGCTACACCTTC	CASSLELSYGYTF
TRBV20-1	-	15	TRBJ2-2	few	TGCAGTGCTAGAGAAAGCAGCGCCAACACCGGGGAGCTGTTTTTT	CSARESSANTGELFF
TRBV10-3	TRBD2	15	TRBJ2-7	few	TGTGCCATCAGTGAGCTATCTAGCGGGACTAGGGAGCAGTACTTC	CAISELSSGTREQYF
TRBV5-1	-	14	TRBJ2-6	-	TGCGCCAGCAGCCCCAGGACTGGGGCCAACGTCCTGACTTTC	CASSPRTGANVLTF
TRBV2	-	12	TRBJ1-4	-	TGTGCCAGCAGTGGGGCGGAGTGGGGCCTGTTTTTT	CASSGAEWGLFF
TRBV20-1	TRBD2	15	TRBJ2-3	few	TGCAGTGCTAGAGATACGGGAGGCCCCCCAGATACGCAGTATTTT	CSARDTGGPPDTQYF
TRBV20-1	-	13	TRBJ1-4	few	TGCAGTGCCCCAGGGAAGTGGAATGAAAAACTGTTTTTT	CSAPGKWNEKLFF
TRBV10-3	-	16	TRBJ1-1	-	TGTGCCATCAGTGAGTTTCAGGAGGGAGAGAACACTGAAGCTTTCTTT	CAISEFQEGENTEAFF
TRBV6-5	TRBD1	17	TRBJ2-5	few	TGTGCCAGCAGTTACTCGATATCAGGGGGCGGCCAAGAGACCCAGTACTTC	CASSYSISGGGQETQYF
TRBV11-2	TRBD2	15	TRBJ2-2	-	TGTGCCAGCAGCCCAGAGGGACTAAACACCGGGGAGCTGTTTTTT	CASSPEGLNTGELFF
TRBV24-1	-	14	TRBJ2-1	many	TGTGCCACCAGCCAAGGAGGGATATACAATGAGCAGTTCTTC	CATSQGGIYNEQFF
TRBV7-2	-	14	TRBJ2-7	-	TGTGCCAGCAGCCTGGGTGGAGAGACCTACGAGCAGTACTTC	CASSLGGETYEQYF
TRBV12-3/TRBV12-4	-	17	TRBJ2-5	-	TGTGCCAGCAGCACGGGTTCGGGTTCTGGGATACCGAAGACCCAGTACTTC	CASSTGSGSGIPKTQYF
TRBV5-1	TRBD1	14	TRBJ1-1	-	TGCGCCAGCAGCCTAACAGGGGGCGCGGATGAAGCTTTCTTT	CASSLTGGADEAFF
TRBV27	TRBD1	13	TRBJ1-1	few	TGTGCCAGCAGTGCATACAGGGGGACTGAAGCTTTCTTT	CASSAYRGTEAFF
TRBV20-1	-	13	TRBJ2-1	many	TGCAGTGCTAGTCAAGCGTCCCTTAGTCTTGAGTTCTTC	CSASQASLSLEFF